The clone carrying this TCR beta chain was counted a single time. This record belongs to a study of blood T cell repertoires in COVID-19. The wider study: The origin of the acute and convalescent COVID-19 samples was the United States, Italy and Spain. PBMCs, B-cell-depleted T cells, or T cells were the source of the cDNA or gDNA that made up the material.

In the authors' methods: It was from reference gene primer amplification that nucleated cell counts were estimated. Only in-frame clones appear in the TCRdb table, and some are missing; sequencing was by immunoSEQ multiplex PCR. That table gives V, J and clone size, and the DNA gave D and trimming. The data show around 310,000 clones, roughly 90% seen once. One Seattle source followed patients from active infection through their disease course. The CDR3 is 16 residues long. Trimming removed 5 bases at V and 0 bases at J, with 14 bases between. The germline V gene has CDR1 SGHTA and CDR2 FQGNSA. The sample consisted of peripheral blood. The V call is TRBV7-2, the J call TRBJ1-3; D remains ambiguous. The sequence was collected from a woman aged 40 to 49 with COVID-19, enrolled during active disease. As DNA, the CDR3 is TGTGCCAGCAGCCTTGACGGGTCCTACTCTGGAAACACCATATATTTT. This translates into CASSLDGSYSGNTIYF.